This T cell receptor beta chain was observed in a study of T cell changes during pregnancy in multiple sclerosis. Libraries were prepared by immunoSEQ multiplex PCR; TCRdb keeps only in-frame clonotypes and omits some of them. This sample yields about 120,000 clones, of which roughly 92% are seen a single time; under 7% belongs to the top ten. CDR1 and CDR2 (germline): SGHVS, FQNEAQ. The J segment lost 1 base and the V segment lost 6 bases, leaving 14 bases of the junction unmatched. CDR3 length: 18 amino acids. The chain uses TRBV7-8 and TRBJ2-2; 7 bases are shared with TRBD2. This TCR was recovered from a female donor with multiple sclerosis, enrolled in a pregnancy study. This material consisted of peripheral blood, taken before pregnancy. Here the CDR3 reads CASSGNRVGGRNTGELFF. In DNA form, the CDR3 reads TGTGCCAGCAGTGGGAACCGGGTAGGCGGGAGGAACACCGGGGAGCTGTTTTTT.